The 21 T cell receptor beta chains below come from one sample, sequenced in a study of OX40 agonist ivuxolimab in advanced cancers. Data came from immunoSEQ multiplex PCR; TCRdb stores just in-frame clones and leaves some out. The sample carries fewer than 7,500 clones, approximately 80% recorded once. The specimen comprised CD4+ or CD8+ T cells sorted from blood, sampled in a trial of the OX40 agonist ivuxolimab. Source of these receptors: an adult with an advanced solid tumor such as melanoma, head and neck, liver or kidney cancer.

The chain carries TRBV9 and TRBJ1-2, with 8 bases that match TRBD1. The CDR3 spans 14 residues. Germline CDR1 SGDLS, CDR2 YYNGEE. V shed 3 bases, J shed 2 bases, and the junction held 3 bases outside the gene matches. The CDR3 region is CASSEGQDNYGYTF. CDR3 DNA sequence: TGTGCCAGCAGCGAGGGACAGGACAACTATGGCTACACCTTC.

The chain uses TRBV5-4 and TRBJ2-7; D tentatively reads TRBD1 or TRBD2 (5 bases each). CDR1 is SGHNT, CDR2 YYREEE, per germline (reference sequence). The CDR3 has 15 amino acids. The germline V and J ends were trimmed by 3 bases and 3 bases, with 16 bases remaining between them. CDR3 sequence reads: CASSYWGRFDYEQYF. DNA of the CDR3: TGTGCCAGCAGCTATTGGGGACGGTTTGACTACGAGCAGTACTTC.

This clone was counted only a few times. The V gene is TRBV14, the J gene TRBJ2-7; D is undetermined. CDR3 length: 14 residues. Germline CDR1 is SGHDN and CDR2 is FVKESK. Trimming left V 0 bases short and J 4 bases short, with 10 bases between. CDR3 amino acids: CASSQEWSIYEQYF. The CDR3 coding sequence is TGTGCCAGCAGCCAAGAATGGAGCATATACGAGCAGTACTTC.

This chain uses TRBV6-4 with TRBJ2-1; 7 bases line up with TRBD2. Germline V gene data show CDR1 as MRHNA and CDR2 as SNTAGT. There are 15 residues in the CDR3. V was pared by 2 bases and J by 4 bases, with 5 bases of the junction left unmatched. CDR3 sequence: CASSDRAGEYNEQFF. Written as DNA, the CDR3 is TGTGCCAGCAGTGACAGGGCGGGGGAGTACAATGAGCAGTTCTTC.

The chain joins TRBV18 to TRBJ1-5; D gene uncertain. V gave up 2 bases and J gave up 4 bases, with 6 bases separating them. Germline lookup yields CDR1 KGHSH and CDR2 LQKENI. The CDR3 runs 13 residues. CDR3 residues: CASSPGWNQPQHF. DNA for the CDR3: TGTGCCAGCTCACCAGGTTGGAATCAGCCCCAGCATTTT.

The genes are TRBV7-8 and TRBJ1-2; D gene unclear. The CDR3 totals 16 residues. The V end lost 3 bases, the J end lost 6 bases, and 20 bases lay between the germline ends. Germline V gives CDR1 SGHVS, CDR2 FQNEAQ. The chain's CDR3 is CASSLAFVTTEHGYTF. CDR3 in DNA: TGTGCCAGCAGCTTGGCCTTCGTTACTACAGAGCATGGCTACACCTTC.

The V gene is TRBV7-8, the J gene TRBJ2-1, with TRBD2 matching 10 bases. Germline CDR1 reads SGHVS; CDR2 reads FQNEAQ. V was clipped by 4 bases and J by 9 bases; unmatched bases: 15. The CDR3 runs to 17 residues. CDR3 sequence: CASSWGPGSGGAGEQFF. CDR3 coding DNA: TGTGCCAGCAGCTGGGGTCCTGGCAGCGGGGGGGCCGGTGAGCAGTTCTTC.

The V gene is TRBV9, the J gene TRBJ1-1; a weak D match, TRBD1 (6 bases). The germline CDR1 and CDR2 sequences are SGDLS and YYNGEE. V was cut by 3 bases and J by 7 bases, with 19 bases left in between. The CDR3 has 15 amino acids. CDR3 in amino acids: CASSAGALSGNEAFF. The CDR3 DNA is TGTGCCAGCAGCGCAGGGGCTCTCTCCGGGAATGAAGCTTTCTTT.

CDR3: CASSLGQGATGELFF. The CDR3 DNA reads TGTGCCAGCAGCTTAGGGCAGGGGGCTACCGGGGAGCTGTTTTTT. V usage is TRBV7-6 and J usage is TRBJ2-2, with 8 bases fitting TRBD1. Per the germline V gene, CDR1 is SGHVS and CDR2 is FNYEAQ. This CDR3 has 15 amino acids. V trimming: 1 base; J trimming: 5 bases; junction bases outside the gene matches: 3.

The rearrangement joins TRBV11-2 to TRBJ1-2, with D unresolved. V was cut by 0 bases and J by 6 bases, with 20 bases left in between. The CDR3 runs to 17 residues. CDR1 and CDR2 from the germline V gene are SGHAT and FQNNGV. CDR3 sequence reads: CASSLDVGGGGGDGYTF. CDR3 nucleotides: TGTGCCAGCAGCTTAGATGTTGGAGGCGGTGGCGGTGATGGCTACACCTTC.

V is TRBV6-1 and J is TRBJ2-3; 9 bases align to TRBD2. V trimming: 2 bases; J trimming: 6 bases; junction bases outside the gene matches: 9. Germline assignment: CDR1 MNHNS and CDR2 SASEGT. The CDR3 runs to 16 residues. The CDR3 DNA follows: TGTGCCAGCAGTGAACTGCGCGGGGGGGCGAGGGATACGCAGTATTTT. Protein product: CASSELRGGARDTQYF.

The chain has TRBV9 and TRBJ1-1; the D gene is possibly TRBD1 (5 bases). The CDR3 runs 15 residues. V was trimmed by 0 bases and J by 3 bases, leaving 12 bases between them. Germline CDR1 reads SGDLS; CDR2 reads YYNGEE. The CDR3 protein is CASSVGGAWDTEAFF. The CDR3 DNA reads as TGTGCCAGCAGCGTAGGGGGCGCGTGGGACACTGAAGCTTTCTTT.

This rearrangement joins TRBV2 to TRBJ1-5; D unresolved. The germline gives CDR1 SNHLY, CDR2 FYNNEI. The CDR3 is 16 amino acids. V was trimmed by 2 bases and J by 0 bases, leaving 11 bases between them. The CDR3 DNA follows: TGTGCCAGCAGTGAAACCGGGATATATAGCAATCAGCCCCAGCATTTT. It specifies CASSETGIYSNQPQHF.

The chain is built from TRBV5-4 and TRBJ1-2; D uncertain. The CDR3 extends over 12 amino acids. Germline V gives CDR1 SGHNT, CDR2 YYREEE (reference sequence). V shed 0 bases and J shed 4 bases, with 4 bases lying between them. The CDR3: CASSLGSYGYTF. CDR3 in DNA: TGTGCCAGCAGCTTGGGAAGCTATGGCTACACCTTC.

This chain joins TRBV6-1 and TRBJ2-1; tentative D call: TRBD2 (6 bases). Per germline, CDR1 MNHNS and CDR2 SASEGT. Between the trimmed V and J ends, which lost 3 bases and 4 bases, there was a span of 13 bases. The CDR3 loop spans 15 amino acids. CDR3 nucleotides: TGTGCCAGCAGTGATGGGATAGCGGATTACAATGAGCAGTTCTTC. Its protein is CASSDGIADYNEQFF.

This chain uses TRBV13 with TRBJ2-3; no firm D call. The CDR3 loop spans 12 amino acids. Germline-derived CDR1 and CDR2 are PRHDT and FYEKMQ (reference sequence). V gave up 2 bases and J gave up 4 bases, with 4 bases separating them. In nucleotides, the CDR3 is TGTGCCAGCAGCTTAAACTCAGATACGCAGTATTTT. This translates into CASSLNSDTQYF.

The V call is TRBV5-1, the J call TRBJ1-1; D is possibly TRBD1 (5 bases). Looked up from germline, CDR1 is SGHRS and CDR2 is YFSETQ. V was pared by 4 bases and J by 4 bases, with 14 bases between. The CDR3 runs to 14 residues. In nucleotides, the CDR3 is TGCGCCAGCAGCGACCCGACGGGGGGCACTGAAGCTTTCTTT. This codes for CASSDPTGGTEAFF.

The V gene is TRBV19, the J gene TRBJ1-1; D is unclear. This CDR3 is 13 amino acids long. Germline lookup yields CDR1 LNHDA and CDR2 SQIVND (reference sequence). V gave up 4 bases and J gave up 6 bases, with 12 bases separating them. CDR3 bases: TGTGCCAGTAGTACGAGTGTTATTGCTGAAGCTTTCTTT. This encodes CASSTSVIAEAFF.

The J gene is TRBJ2-2, the V gene TRBV7-9; the D gene is possibly TRBD1 (6 bases). The V end lost 4 bases, the J end lost 3 bases, and 15 bases lay between the germline ends. Germline lookup yields CDR1 SEHNR and CDR2 FQNEAQ (reference sequence). This CDR3 has 16 residues. The CDR3 is CASSSLIGQHTGELFF. CDR3 nucleotide sequence: TGTGCCAGCAGCTCCCTGATCGGACAGCACACCGGGGAGCTGTTTTTT.

The V call is TRBV28, the J call TRBJ1-5; the D gene is possibly TRBD1 (5 bases). Per the germline V gene, CDR1 is MDHEN and CDR2 is SYDVKM. Trimming removed 6 bases at V and 0 bases at J, with 12 bases between. CDR3 length equals 15 residues. The CDR3: CASRYTGDSNQPQHF. The CDR3 nucleotides are TGTGCCAGCAGATACACAGGTGATAGCAATCAGCCCCAGCATTTT.

The DNA of the CDR3 is TGTGCCAGCAGGGACGACGAAGAGGGGTATCGTCACACCTTC. The encoded protein is CASRDDEEGYRHTF. The chain links TRBV7-9 to TRBJ1-2; perhaps TRBD1 as D (5 bases). CDR1 is SEHNR and CDR2 is FQNEAQ in the germline V gene (reference sequence). V was trimmed by 6 bases and J by 12 bases, leaving 23 bases between them. CDR3 length: 14 residues.